This TCR beta chain was profiled in a study of shared T cell receptors in the human thymus. This CDR3 region has 18 residues. The V end lost 0 bases, the J end lost 5 bases, and 22 bases lay between the germline ends. From germline, CDR1 is ENHRY and CDR2 SYGVKD. Method: immunoSEQ multiplex PCR; TCRdb's copy keeps in-frame clones and lacks some. The sample consists of roughly 660,000 clones, 85% to 90% of them appearing once. These data were also reused for a study on human thymus T cells. From that paper: Healthy Finnish infants undergoing corrective surgery for congenital heart defects provided the donor material. The source of the thymus tissue was resections taken during corrective heart surgery. Repertoires sampled from thymus and blood appeared biased in V and J gene usage.

This receptor was obtained from a boy in the first two years of life with a congenital heart defect. This chain connects TRBV10-3 to TRBJ1-2, with no clear D. The sequenced sample consisted of thymocytes. The DNA of the CDR3 is TGTGCCATCAGTGAGTCTTACCGTGGACTTCCCCCAACATATGGCTACACCTTC. This codes for CAISESYRGLPPTYGYTF.